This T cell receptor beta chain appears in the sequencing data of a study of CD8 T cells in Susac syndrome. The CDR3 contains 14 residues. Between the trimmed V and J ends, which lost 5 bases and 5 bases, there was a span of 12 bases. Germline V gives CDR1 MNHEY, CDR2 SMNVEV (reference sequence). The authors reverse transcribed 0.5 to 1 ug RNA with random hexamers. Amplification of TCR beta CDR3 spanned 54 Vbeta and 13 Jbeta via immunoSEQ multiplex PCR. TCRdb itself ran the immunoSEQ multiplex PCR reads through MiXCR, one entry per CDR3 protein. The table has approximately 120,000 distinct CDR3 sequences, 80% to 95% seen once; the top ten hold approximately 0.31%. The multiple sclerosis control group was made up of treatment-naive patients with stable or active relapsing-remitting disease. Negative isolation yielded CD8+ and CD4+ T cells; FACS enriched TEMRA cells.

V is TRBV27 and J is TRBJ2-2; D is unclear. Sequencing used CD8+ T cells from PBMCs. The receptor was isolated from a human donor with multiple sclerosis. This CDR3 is CASSPSRDTGELFF. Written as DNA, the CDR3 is TGTGCCAGCAGTCCCAGTAGGGATACCGGGGAGCTGTTTTTT.